These T cell receptor beta chains were read from a single sample in a study of cytomegalovirus exposure and HLA in healthy donors. Assay used: immunoSEQ multiplex PCR; TCRdb lists only in-frame clones, some missing. The sample lists about 160,000 clones, about 80% occurring once. Material: PBMCs. The receptors were gathered from a woman between 45 and 60 years old in good health and CMV-seropositive. CDR3s include the opening cysteine and the closing phenylalanine or tryptophan. Fields, in order: CDR3 DNA, CDR3 protein, D gene, V gene, CDR3 length, J gene, clone size. A D gene is named only where the DNA matches it firmly. The size of a clone is reported for some rows only, either as once, few or many, or as a class for expanded clones.

CDR3 DNA: TGTGCCAGCAGCAAATACGGGAATCAGCCCCAGCATTTT; CDR3 protein: CASSKYGNQPQHF; D gene: .; V gene: TRBV21-1; CDR3 length: 13; J gene: TRBJ1-5; clone size: few
CDR3 DNA: TGTGCCAGCAGTTCCCCGTTTTCTGGGGCCAACGTCCTGACTTTC; CDR3 protein: CASSSPFSGANVLTF; D gene: .; V gene: TRBV28; CDR3 length: 15; J gene: TRBJ2-6; clone size: .
CDR3 DNA: TGCGCCAGCAGCTTCTCTCAAGCTTATTCCTCTGAAGCTTTCTTT; CDR3 protein: CASSFSQAYSSEAFF; D gene: .; V gene: TRBV5-1; CDR3 length: 15; J gene: TRBJ1-1; clone size: .
CDR3 DNA: TGTGCCAGTAGTCTTAGCGGGATCAAGTACTTC; CDR3 protein: CASSLSGIKYF; D gene: TRBD2; V gene: TRBV19; CDR3 length: 11; J gene: TRBJ2-7; clone size: few
CDR3 DNA: TGTGCCACCGCCCGGAGGGTCAATGAAAAACTGTTTTTT; CDR3 protein: CATARRVNEKLFF; D gene: .; V gene: TRBV2; CDR3 length: 13; J gene: TRBJ1-4; clone size: few
CDR3 DNA: TGCGCCAGCAGCCAAGACCCCCGACTAGCCTATGAAGTACGAGGACAGTACTTC; CDR3 protein: CASSQDPRLAYEVRGQYF; D gene: TRBD2; V gene: TRBV4-1; CDR3 length: 18; J gene: TRBJ2-7; clone size: .
CDR3 DNA: TGTGCCAGCACCCTAGCGGAGAACAATGAGCAGTTCTTC; CDR3 protein: CASTLAENNEQFF; D gene: TRBD2; V gene: TRBV7-9; CDR3 length: 13; J gene: TRBJ2-1; clone size: .
CDR3 DNA: TGTGCCAGCAGCTCTGGACAGGGGCTTTACAATGAGCAGTTCTTC; CDR3 protein: CASSSGQGLYNEQFF; D gene: TRBD1; V gene: TRBV13; CDR3 length: 15; J gene: TRBJ2-1; clone size: .
CDR3 DNA: TGCAGCGCCCGGGGGACGGGACCCTACGAGCAGTACTTC; CDR3 protein: CSARGTGPYEQYF; D gene: .; V gene: TRBV29-1; CDR3 length: 13; J gene: TRBJ2-7; clone size: few
CDR3 DNA: TGTGCCAGCAGCTTCACACATTCTGGAAACACCATATATTTT; CDR3 protein: CASSFTHSGNTIYF; D gene: .; V gene: TRBV5-6; CDR3 length: 14; J gene: TRBJ1-3; clone size: .
CDR3 DNA: TGTGCCAGCAGTGTGACGGGAATACCAGATACGCAGTATTTT; CDR3 protein: CASSVTGIPDTQYF; D gene: .; V gene: TRBV2; CDR3 length: 14; J gene: TRBJ2-3; clone size: .
CDR3 DNA: TGTGCCAGCAGCCCCCGTTTAGCTACAGATACGCAGTATTTT; CDR3 protein: CASSPRLATDTQYF; D gene: .; V gene: TRBV9; CDR3 length: 14; J gene: TRBJ2-3; clone size: .
CDR3 DNA: TGTGCCAGCAGCTTGGAAACAGGGCAAAGGGGCTACACCTTC; CDR3 protein: CASSLETGQRGYTF; D gene: .; V gene: TRBV5-6; CDR3 length: 14; J gene: TRBJ1-2; clone size: .
CDR3 DNA: TGTGCCAGCAGCTTTGGGGGCCCCTACGAGCAGTACTTC; CDR3 protein: CASSFGGPYEQYF; D gene: .; V gene: TRBV7-2; CDR3 length: 13; J gene: TRBJ2-7; clone size: .
CDR3 DNA: TGTGCCAGCAGCGTCGAAGCGGGACTAGCGGTTACAGATACGCAGTATTTT; CDR3 protein: CASSVEAGLAVTDTQYF; D gene: TRBD2; V gene: TRBV9; CDR3 length: 17; J gene: TRBJ2-3; clone size: .
CDR3 DNA: TGCGCCAGCAGCCAAGGGGTTGGGAATAACTATGGCTACACCTTC; CDR3 protein: CASSQGVGNNYGYTF; D gene: .; V gene: TRBV10-2; CDR3 length: 15; J gene: TRBJ1-2; clone size: .
CDR3 DNA: TGTGCCAGCAGCCCCCGGGGTAGCAATCAGCCCCAGCATTTT; CDR3 protein: CASSPRGSNQPQHF; D gene: .; V gene: TRBV7-2; CDR3 length: 14; J gene: TRBJ1-5; clone size: .
CDR3 DNA: TGTGCCAGCAGCCAAGATCAGGCAGATACGCAGTATTTT; CDR3 protein: CASSQDQADTQYF; D gene: .; V gene: TRBV4-2; CDR3 length: 13; J gene: TRBJ2-3; clone size: .
CDR3 DNA: TGTGCCAGCAGCAAGCTAGCGAGGGGGGGCGGTTATGAGCAGTTCTTC; CDR3 protein: CASSKLARGGGYEQFF; D gene: .; V gene: TRBV7-6; CDR3 length: 16; J gene: TRBJ2-1; clone size: .
CDR3 DNA: TGTGCCAGTAGTAGGAGAGAACGGATCATTCAGTACTTC; CDR3 protein: CASSRRERIIQYF; D gene: .; V gene: TRBV19; CDR3 length: 13; J gene: TRBJ2-4; clone size: .
CDR3 DNA: TGTGCCAGCAGCTCGGACAGGGGGAACACCGGGGAGCTGTTTTTT; CDR3 protein: CASSSDRGNTGELFF; D gene: TRBD1; V gene: TRBV9; CDR3 length: 15; J gene: TRBJ2-2; clone size: .
CDR3 DNA: TGTGCCAGCAGCACGACAGGGGGTATGAACACTGAAGCTTTCTTT; CDR3 protein: CASSTTGGMNTEAFF; D gene: TRBD1; V gene: TRBV5-4; CDR3 length: 15; J gene: TRBJ1-1; clone size: once
CDR3 DNA: TGTGCCAGCAGCTTGCGGGACAGGGGGCCTGAGCAGTACTTC; CDR3 protein: CASSLRDRGPEQYF; D gene: TRBD1; V gene: TRBV5-4; CDR3 length: 14; J gene: TRBJ2-7; clone size: .
CDR3 DNA: TGTGCCAGCAGTGAGATGTTGGCAGGTGATGAGCAGTTCTTC; CDR3 protein: CASSEMLAGDEQFF; D gene: .; V gene: TRBV2; CDR3 length: 14; J gene: TRBJ2-1; clone size: .
CDR3 DNA: TGTGCCAGCAGCTTGTGGAGGAATAGCAATCAGCCCCAGCATTTT; CDR3 protein: CASSLWRNSNQPQHF; D gene: .; V gene: TRBV5-6; CDR3 length: 15; J gene: TRBJ1-5; clone size: .
CDR3 DNA: TGCGCCAGCAGCCCCCGGACAGGGGGGAATGAAAAACTGTTTTTT; CDR3 protein: CASSPRTGGNEKLFF; D gene: TRBD1; V gene: TRBV4-1; CDR3 length: 15; J gene: TRBJ1-4; clone size: .
CDR3 DNA: TGTGCCAGCAGCTTAGATCTAGCGGGGGTAGAGACCCAGTACTTC; CDR3 protein: CASSLDLAGVETQYF; D gene: TRBD2; V gene: TRBV7-9; CDR3 length: 15; J gene: TRBJ2-5; clone size: once
CDR3 DNA: TGTGCCAGCAGCGTCGGCACAGATACGCAGTATTTT; CDR3 protein: CASSVGTDTQYF; D gene: .; V gene: TRBV9; CDR3 length: 12; J gene: TRBJ2-3; clone size: .
CDR3 DNA: TGCAGCGTTACCGCCGGGACATACCAAGAGACCCAGTACTTC; CDR3 protein: CSVTAGTYQETQYF; D gene: .; V gene: TRBV29-1; CDR3 length: 14; J gene: TRBJ2-5; clone size: .
CDR3 DNA: TGTGCCAGCAGTGAAGGGCCGCTTCTTAACTATGGCTACACCTTC; CDR3 protein: CASSEGPLLNYGYTF; D gene: .; V gene: TRBV2; CDR3 length: 15; J gene: TRBJ1-2; clone size: .
CDR3 DNA: TGTGCCAGCAGCCCCCGTAGAGTCCTACCCCACACTGAAGCTTTCTTT; CDR3 protein: CASSPRRVLPHTEAFF; D gene: .; V gene: TRBV7-2; CDR3 length: 16; J gene: TRBJ1-1; clone size: .
CDR3 DNA: TGTGCCTGGAGATTGGACAGACTGAACACTGAAGCTTTCTTT; CDR3 protein: CAWRLDRLNTEAFF; D gene: .; V gene: TRBV30; CDR3 length: 14; J gene: TRBJ1-1; clone size: .
CDR3 DNA: TGTGCTAGCAGTTACAGGGGGCTGGAGACCCAGTACTTC; CDR3 protein: CASSYRGLETQYF; D gene: TRBD1; V gene: TRBV7-7; CDR3 length: 13; J gene: TRBJ2-5; clone size: .
CDR3 DNA: TGTGCCAGCAGCTTAGGGACAGGGCTTAGCAATCAGCCCCAGCATTTT; CDR3 protein: CASSLGTGLSNQPQHF; D gene: TRBD1; V gene: TRBV7-2; CDR3 length: 16; J gene: TRBJ1-5; clone size: .
CDR3 DNA: TGTGCCAGCAGCAGATCAGGGGCCCCCTCGGGCACTGAAGCTTTCTTT; CDR3 protein: CASSRSGAPSGTEAFF; D gene: .; V gene: TRBV7-2; CDR3 length: 16; J gene: TRBJ1-1; clone size: .
CDR3 DNA: TGTGCCAGCAGCCAATCAAGGGAGGGGAATGGCCAGTACTTC; CDR3 protein: CASSQSREGNGQYF; D gene: TRBD2; V gene: TRBV4-2; CDR3 length: 14; J gene: TRBJ2-5; clone size: once
CDR3 DNA: TGTGCCAGCAGGACCCCCGGGTTCAATGAGCAGTTCTTC; CDR3 protein: CASRTPGFNEQFF; D gene: .; V gene: TRBV6-5; CDR3 length: 13; J gene: TRBJ2-1; clone size: .
CDR3 DNA: TGTGCCAGCAGCCCCAGACAGGGCACAGATACGCAGTATTTT; CDR3 protein: CASSPRQGTDTQYF; D gene: .; V gene: TRBV14; CDR3 length: 14; J gene: TRBJ2-3; clone size: .
CDR3 DNA: TGTGCCAGCAGCCTCTACGCGAGTAGCGGGGGGAACAATGAGCAGTTCTTC; CDR3 protein: CASSLYASSGGNNEQFF; D gene: TRBD2; V gene: TRBV7-2; CDR3 length: 17; J gene: TRBJ2-1; clone size: .
CDR3 DNA: TGTGCCAGCAGTTCCGGGACAGGGATCAATGAGCAGTTCTTC; CDR3 protein: CASSSGTGINEQFF; D gene: TRBD1; V gene: TRBV6-5; CDR3 length: 14; J gene: TRBJ2-1; clone size: .